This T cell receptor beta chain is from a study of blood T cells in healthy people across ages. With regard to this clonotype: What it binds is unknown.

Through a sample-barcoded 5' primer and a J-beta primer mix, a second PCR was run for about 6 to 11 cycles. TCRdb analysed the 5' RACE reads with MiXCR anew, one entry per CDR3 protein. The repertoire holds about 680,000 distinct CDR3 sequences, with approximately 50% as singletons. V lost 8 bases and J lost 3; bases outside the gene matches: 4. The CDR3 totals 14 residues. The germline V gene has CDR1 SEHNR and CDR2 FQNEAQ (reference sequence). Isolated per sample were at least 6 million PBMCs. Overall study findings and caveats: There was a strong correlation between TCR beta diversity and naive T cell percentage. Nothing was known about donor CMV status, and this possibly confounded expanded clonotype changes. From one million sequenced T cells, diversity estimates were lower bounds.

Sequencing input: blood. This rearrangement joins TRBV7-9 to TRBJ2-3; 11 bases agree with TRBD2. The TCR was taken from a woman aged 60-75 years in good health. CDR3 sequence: CASRRLAGTDTQYF. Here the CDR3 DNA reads TGTGCCAGCCGAAGACTAGCGGGAACAGATACGCAGTATTTT.